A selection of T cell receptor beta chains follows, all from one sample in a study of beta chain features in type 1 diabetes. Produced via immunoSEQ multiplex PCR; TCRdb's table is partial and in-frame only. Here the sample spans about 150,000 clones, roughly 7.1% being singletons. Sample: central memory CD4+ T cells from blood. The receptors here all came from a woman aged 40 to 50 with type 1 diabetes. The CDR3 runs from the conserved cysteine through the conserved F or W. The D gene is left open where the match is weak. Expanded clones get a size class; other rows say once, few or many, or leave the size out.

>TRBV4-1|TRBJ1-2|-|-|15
CASSFAYSGDYGYTF
TGCGCCAGCAGCTTCGCATACTCGGGGGACTATGGCTACACCTTC
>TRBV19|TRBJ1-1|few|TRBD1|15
CASSPPGARGTEAFF
TGTGCCAGTAGTCCTCCCGGGGCCAGGGGGACTGAAGCTTTCTTT
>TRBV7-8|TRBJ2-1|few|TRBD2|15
CASSLGASGSNEQFF
TGTGCCAGCAGCTTAGGAGCTAGCGGGAGCAATGAGCAGTTCTTC
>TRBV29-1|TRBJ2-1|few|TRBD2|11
CSVEQLAEQFF
TGCAGCGTTGAACAACTAGCGGAGCAGTTCTTC
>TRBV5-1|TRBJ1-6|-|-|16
CASSSTGNSYNSPLHF
TGCGCCAGCAGCTCCACAGGGAATTCCTATAATTCACCCCTCCACTTT
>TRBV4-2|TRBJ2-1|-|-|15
CASSASGGRNNEQFF
TGTGCCAGCAGCGCGTCTGGGGGCCGTAACAATGAGCAGTTCTTC
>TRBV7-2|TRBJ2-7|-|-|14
CASSSATQTYEQYF
TGTGCCAGCAGCTCGGCGACACAGACCTACGAGCAGTACTTC
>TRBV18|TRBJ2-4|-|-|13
CASSPTPSDIQYF
TGTGCCAGCTCACCGACTCCCAGCGACATTCAGTACTTC
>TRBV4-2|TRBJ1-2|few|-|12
CASSQANYGYTF
TGTGCCAGCAGCCAAGCGAACTATGGCTACACCTTC
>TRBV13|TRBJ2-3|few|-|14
CASRTGGRTDTQYF
TGTGCCAGCAGGACCGGGGGGCGCACAGATACGCAGTATTTT
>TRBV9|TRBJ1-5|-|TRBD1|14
CASSPGQGNQPQHF
TGTGCCAGCAGCCCGGGACAGGGGAATCAGCCCCAGCATTTT
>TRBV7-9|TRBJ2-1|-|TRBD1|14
CASSWGQGEGEQFF
TGTGCCAGCAGCTGGGGACAGGGAGAAGGTGAGCAGTTCTTC
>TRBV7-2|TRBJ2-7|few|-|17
CASSRLIGVLRSYEQYF
TGTGCCAGCAGCCGGTTAATCGGGGTATTGAGGTCCTACGAGCAGTACTTC
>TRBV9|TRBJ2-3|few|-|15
CASSALPGGLDTQYF
TGTGCCAGCAGCGCCCTCCCGGGGGGCCTCGATACGCAGTATTTT
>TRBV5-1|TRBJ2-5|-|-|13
CASSLLSQETQYF
TGCGCCAGCAGCTTGCTCTCCCAAGAGACCCAGTACTTC
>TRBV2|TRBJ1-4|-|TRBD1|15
CASSGNRGTNEKLFF
TGTGCCAGCAGTGGCAACAGGGGTACTAATGAAAAACTGTTTTTT
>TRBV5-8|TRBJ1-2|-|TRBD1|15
CASSLATGYNYGYTF
TGTGCCAGCAGCTTGGCGACAGGGTATAACTATGGCTACACCTTC
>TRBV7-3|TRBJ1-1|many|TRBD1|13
CASSPQGDTEAFF
TGTGCCAGCAGCCCCCAGGGGGACACTGAAGCTTTCTTT
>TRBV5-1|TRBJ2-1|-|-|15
CASSLDGSSYNEQFF
TGCGCCAGCAGCTTGGATGGGAGCTCCTACAATGAGCAGTTCTTC
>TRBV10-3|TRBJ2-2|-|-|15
CATTELPGANGELFF
TGTGCCACCACCGAATTACCAGGGGCGAACGGGGAGCTGTTTTTT
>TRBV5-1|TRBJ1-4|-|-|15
CASSLGRSTNEKLFF
TGCGCCAGCAGCTTGGGGAGATCAACTAATGAAAAACTGTTTTTT
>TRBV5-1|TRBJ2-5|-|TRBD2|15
CASSFLAGAQETQYF
TGCGCCAGCAGTTTCTTAGCGGGGGCTCAAGAGACCCAGTACTTC
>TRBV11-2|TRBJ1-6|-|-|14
CASSLGQSNSPLHF
TGTGCCAGCAGCTTAGGACAGAGTAATTCACCCCTCCACTTT
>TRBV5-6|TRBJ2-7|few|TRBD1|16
CASSSEWTGLGYEQYF
TGTGCCAGCAGCTCTGAGTGGACAGGGCTGGGATACGAGCAGTACTTC
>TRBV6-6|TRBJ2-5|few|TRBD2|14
CASFGGWEGETQYF
TGTGCCAGCTTTGGGGGTTGGGAGGGAGAGACCCAGTACTTC
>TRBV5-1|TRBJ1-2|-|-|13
CASREGPAYGYTF
TGCGCCAGCAGGGAGGGCCCGGCCTATGGCTACACCTTC
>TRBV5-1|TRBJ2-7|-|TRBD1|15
CASSLGGQGRYEQYF
TGCGCCAGCAGCTTGGGCGGACAGGGCCGCTACGAGCAGTACTTC
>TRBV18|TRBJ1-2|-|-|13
CASSPDQGEGYTF
TGTGCCAGCTCGCCGGATCAGGGCGAGGGCTACACCTTC
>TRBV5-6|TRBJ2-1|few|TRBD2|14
CASSWEGPSNEQFF
TGTGCCAGCAGCTGGGAGGGCCCTTCCAATGAGCAGTTCTTC
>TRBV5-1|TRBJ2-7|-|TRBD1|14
CASSFGQGTGEQYF
TGCGCCAGCAGCTTCGGACAGGGAACTGGGGAGCAGTACTTC
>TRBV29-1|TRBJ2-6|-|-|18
CSVPLLAGRPSGANVLTF
TGCAGCGTTCCCTTGCTCGCAGGGAGGCCCTCTGGGGCCAACGTCCTGACTTTC
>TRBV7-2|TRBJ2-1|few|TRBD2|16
CASRGVTAGGGNEQFF
TGTGCCAGCAGGGGGGTTACAGCGGGAGGCGGTAATGAGCAGTTCTTC
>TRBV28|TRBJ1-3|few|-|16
CASRTQGQGYGNTIYF
TGTGCCAGCAGAACACAGGGCCAAGGGTATGGAAACACCATATATTTT
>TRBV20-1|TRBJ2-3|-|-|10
CSAYTDTQYF
TGCAGTGCTTACACAGATACGCAGTATTTT
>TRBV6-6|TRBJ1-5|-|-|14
CASSYSAGNQPQHF
TGTGCCAGCAGTTACTCCGCAGGGAATCAGCCCCAGCATTTT
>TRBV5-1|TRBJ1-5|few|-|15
CASSLNAGGNQPQHF
TGCGCCAGCAGCTTGAACGCCGGGGGCAATCAGCCCCAGCATTTT
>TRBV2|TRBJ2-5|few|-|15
CASRKDQAGEETQYF
TGTGCCAGCAGGAAGGATCAGGCAGGGGAAGAGACCCAGTACTTC
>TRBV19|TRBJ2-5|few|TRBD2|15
CASSPSGRLVETQYF
TGTGCCAGTAGTCCTAGCGGGAGGTTGGTAGAGACCCAGTACTTC
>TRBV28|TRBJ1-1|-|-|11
CASNQGPEAFF
TGTGCCAGCAATCAGGGTCCTGAAGCTTTCTTT
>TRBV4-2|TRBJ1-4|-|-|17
CASSQAVTVATNEKLFF
TGTGCCAGCAGCCAAGCGGTGACAGTTGCAACTAATGAAAAACTGTTTTTT
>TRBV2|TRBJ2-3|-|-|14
CASSDRRLTDTQYF
TGTGCCAGCAGTGACAGGCGCTTAACAGATACGCAGTATTTT
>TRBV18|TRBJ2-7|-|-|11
CASSPHNEQYF
TGTGCCAGCTCACCACACAACGAGCAGTACTTC
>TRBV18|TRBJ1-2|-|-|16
CASSPLAEPPHYGYTF
TGTGCCAGCTCACCTTTGGCCGAACCGCCTCACTATGGCTACACCTTC